These 17 T cell receptor beta chains came from one sample sequenced in a study of long-term antiretroviral therapy in people with HIV. Investigators performed immunoSEQ version v3.0 at survey level. Profiled with immunoSEQ multiplex PCR; TCRdb holds only in-frame clones, not every one. Among roughly 20,000 clones listed, 86% were seen once. This specimen consisted of unsorted PBMCs, obtained 0.5 years after starting antiretroviral therapy. These receptors originate from a man aged 35-49 years with HIV.

The chain employs TRBV18 and TRBJ1-2, with unresolved D. Germline-derived CDR1 and CDR2 are KGHSH and LQKENI. The CDR3 has 12 residues. V lost 3 bases and J lost 5, with 7 bases in between. The CDR3 sequence is CASSPSEYGYTF. CDR3 bases: TGTGCCAGCTCACCTAGTGAATATGGCTACACCTTC.

This clone appeared a few times. A read error may account for a junction end that differs from germline. This rearrangement joins TRBV28 to TRBJ1-4, with D possibly TRBD1 on 6 matching bases. Germline CDR1 MDHEN, CDR2 SYDVKM. The length of the CDR3 is 11 residues. CDR3 bases: TGTGCCAGCAGTTCCTTCCAGGGGTGGTCGTGG. Its translation: CASSSFQGWSW.

The V call is TRBV7-9, the J call TRBJ2-7; 7 positions match TRBD2. Germline V gene data show CDR1 as SEHNR and CDR2 as FQNEAQ (reference sequence). V was clipped by 8 bases and J by 4 bases; unmatched bases: 5. The CDR3 sequence is 12 residues long. The CDR3 DNA reads as TGTGCCAGCGAGCAGGGAGGGTACGAGCAGTACTTC. Translated, it gives CASEQGGYEQYF.

The gene calls are TRBV7-9 and TRBJ2-7, with 8 bases that match TRBD2. V lost 5 bases to trimming and J lost 1 base; unmatched junction nucleotides: 10. This CDR3 spans 16 amino acids. Germline V gives CDR1 SEHNR, CDR2 FQNEAQ (reference sequence). The CDR3 protein is CASSPREGARSYEQYF. The CDR3 coding sequence is TGTGCCAGCAGCCCTCGGGAGGGAGCCAGGTCCTACGAGCAGTACTTC.

This clone has just one count. The genes are TRBV5-1 and TRBJ2-1; D gene unclear. Germline CDR1 reads SGHRS; CDR2 reads YFSETQ. V was shortened by 0 bases and J by 7 bases, with 5 bases between the two germline ends. This CDR3 has 12 residues. This CDR3 reads CASSLARNEQFF. The DNA of the CDR3 is TGCGCCAGCAGCTTGGCGAGGAATGAGCAGTTCTTC. Combining the CDR3 with reference TRBV5-1 and TRBJ2-1 gives the whole variable domain KAGVTQTPRYLIKTRGQQVTLSCSPISGHRSVSWYQQTPGQGLQFLFEYFSETQRNKGNFPGRFSGRQFSNSRSEMNVSTLELGDSALYLCASSLARNEQFFGPGTRLTVL.

The chain uses TRBV29-1 and TRBJ2-7; TRBD2 is a possible D gene (5 bases). V lost 5 bases and J lost 1, with 12 bases in between. CDR1 and CDR2 (germline): SQVTM, ANQGSEA. The CDR3 runs 13 residues. CDR3 coding DNA: TGCAGCGTTAAGTCAGGACTGTCCTACGAGCAGTACTTC. Protein product: CSVKSGLSYEQYF.

The chain combines TRBV19 with TRBJ2-3, with 9 nucleotides matching TRBD2. Germline values: CDR1 LNHDA, CDR2 SQIVND (reference sequence). CDR3 length: 15 amino acids. The ends lost 5 bases at V and 2 bases at J; junction bases unmatched: 5. The CDR3 DNA reads TGTGCCAGTAGTGCAGGGACTAGCATCACAGATACGCAGTATTTT. It encodes CASSAGTSITDTQYF.

This clone was observed a handful of times. For the CDR3, the DNA is TGTGCCAGCAGCTTAGGGACAGGGCAGGCTGGCTACACCTTC. This codes for CASSLGTGQAGYTF. The chain carries TRBV7-9 and TRBJ1-2, with 8 bases aligning to TRBD1. Germline CDR1 is SEHNR and CDR2 is FQNEAQ (reference sequence). Losses at the gene ends were 1 base for V and 7 bases for J; bases not matched to a gene: 5. The length of the CDR3 is 14 residues. The full variable domain, its missing parts supplied by reference TRBV7-9 and TRBJ1-2, is DTGVSQNPRHKITKRGQNVTFRCDPISEHNRLYWYRQTLGQGPEFLTYFQNEAQLEKSRLLSDRFSAERPKGSFSTLEIQRTEQGDSAMYLCASSLGTGQAGYTFGSGTRLTVV.

The chain carries TRBV7-2 and TRBJ2-2, with D tentatively TRBD2 (6 bases). The length of the CDR3 is 15 residues. The V and J ends lost 4 bases and 0 bases respectively, with 9 bases between them. From germline, CDR1 is SGHTA and CDR2 FQGNSA. The CDR3 reads CASSWGGANTGELFF. As DNA, the CDR3 is TGTGCCAGCAGCTGGGGCGGGGCGAACACCGGGGAGCTGTTTTTT.

In its sample, this clone was seen once. J is TRBJ1-5 and V is TRBV7-8; 8 bases are shared with TRBD1. The CDR3 has 16 amino acids. Germline CDR1 is SGHVS and CDR2 is FQNEAQ. The V segment lost 0 bases and the J segment 3 bases; nucleotides outside the gene matches: 4. CDR3 sequence (DNA): TGTGCCAGCAGCTTAGCGACAGGGGCCCCCAATCAGCCCCAGCATTTT. This translates into CASSLATGAPNQPQHF.

V gene TRBV27 combines with J gene TRBJ1-2; D possibly corresponds to TRBD1 (6 bases). Germline lookup yields CDR1 MNHEY and CDR2 SMNVEV (reference sequence). The CDR3 contains 15 residues. The V and J ends lost 2 bases and 2 bases respectively, with 12 bases between them. CDR3 nucleotide sequence: TGTGCCAGCAGTTTACAGGGTACAGGGAACTATGGCTACACCTTC. Encoded protein: CASSLQGTGNYGYTF.

The chain joins TRBV27 to TRBJ2-1; TRBD2 aligns across 16 bases. CDR1 is MNHEY, CDR2 SMNVEV, per germline (reference sequence). Unmatched junction bases numbered 12, after V lost 4 bases and J lost 3 bases. The CDR3 length is 20 residues. The CDR3 region is CASSSSSGTSGRAFYNEQFF. The DNA for the CDR3 is TGTGCCAGCAGTTCATCTTCCGGGACTAGCGGGAGGGCCTTCTACAATGAGCAGTTCTTC.

The J gene is TRBJ1-3, the V gene TRBV5-6; maybe TRBD1 (6 bases). Looked up from germline, CDR1 is SGHDT and CDR2 is YYEEEE. V was trimmed by 4 bases and J by 2 bases, leaving 16 bases between them. This CDR3 is built from 16 residues. The CDR3 sequence: CASSRVGTITGNTIYF. Written as DNA, the CDR3 is TGTGCCAGCAGCCGGGTGGGGACAATCACTGGAAACACCATATATTTT.

In DNA, the CDR3 is TGTGCCAGCAGCGGCGGCGGGTCACCCCTCCACTTT. Translation: CASSGGGSPLHF. The V call is TRBV7-8, the J call TRBJ1-6; D call uncertain. V lost 5 bases and J lost 10, with 9 bases in between. The CDR3 is 12 amino acids. Per the germline V gene, CDR1 is SGHVS and CDR2 is FQNEAQ.

The chain recombines TRBV7-9 with TRBJ2-1; 8 bases agree with TRBD1. Germline values: CDR1 SEHNR, CDR2 FQNEAQ (reference sequence). Trimming removed 5 bases from V and 10 bases from J; junction bases left unmatched: 7. The CDR3 is made up of 13 amino acids. CDR3 bases: TGTGCCAGCAGCACCCGGGACAGGTGGGAGCAGTTCTTC. Its translation: CASSTRDRWEQFF.

The chain employs TRBV6-5 and TRBJ1-1; D is unclear. This CDR3 has 13 residues. Trimming left V 4 bases short and J 1 base short, with 7 bases between. Per germline, CDR1 MNHEY and CDR2 SVGAGI. CDR3 loop: CASSFGPNTEAFF. The CDR3 nucleotides read TGTGCCAGCAGTTTTGGACCGAACACTGAAGCTTTCTTT.

V gene TRBV5-5 combines with J gene TRBJ2-7; D tentatively reads TRBD1 or TRBD2 (5 bases each). Germline CDR1 and CDR2: SGHKS and YYEKEE (reference sequence). V lost 4 bases and J 3 bases, leaving 17 bases between the germline ends. This CDR3 comprises 15 residues. The CDR3 region has the DNA TGTGCCAGCAGCAGAAACCGGGACCCCGTCTACGAGCAGTACTTC. As protein: CASSRNRDPVYEQYF. The full variable domain, its missing parts supplied by reference TRBV5-5 and TRBJ2-7, is DAGVTQSPTHLIKTRGQQVTLRCSPISGHKSVSWYQQVLGQGPQFIFQYYEKEERGRGNFPDRFSARQFPNYSSELNVNALLLGDSALYLCASSRNRDPVYEQYFGPGTRLTVT.